These 26 T cell receptor beta chains were all obtained from the same sample, sequenced in a study of a mutant IDH1 vaccine in newly diagnosed glioma. Clones were read by immunoSEQ multiplex PCR, and TCRdb kept only the in-frame ones, dropping some. The sample consists of around 56,000 clones, approximately 91% of them appearing once. Time point meaning: baseline, week 1 (first vaccination visit). This sample's treatment: pre-vaccination baseline after standard-of-care therapy. The sample in question was PBMCs, obtained from a glioma patient treated with radiotherapy, temozolomide or both. The receptors come from a man between 50 and 59 years old with glioma.

The V and J genes are TRBV7-3 and TRBJ2-2; D is uncertain. This CDR3 comprises 16 residues. CDR1 and CDR2 (germline): SGHTA, FQGTGA. V shed 0 bases and J shed 2 bases, with 10 bases lying between them. The CDR3 protein is CASSLTAGTNTGELFF. Here the CDR3 DNA reads TGTGCCAGCAGCTTAACGGCAGGAACTAACACCGGGGAGCTGTTTTTT.

The V call is TRBV19, the J call TRBJ1-2, with 9 nucleotides matching TRBD1. The length of the CDR3 is 14 residues. V dropped 5 bases and J dropped 4; count of bases not matched to a gene: 5. CDR1 is LNHDA, CDR2 SQIVND, per germline (reference sequence). CDR3 sequence: CASSPDRGIYGYTF. For the CDR3, the DNA is TGTGCCAGTAGTCCGGACAGGGGAATCTATGGCTACACCTTC.

V usage is TRBV5-6 and J usage is TRBJ2-7, with D unresolved. The germline CDR1 and CDR2 sequences are SGHDT and YYEEEE. Trimming removed 3 bases from V and 4 bases from J, with 5 bases in between. The CDR3 runs to 11 residues. CDR3 bases: TGTGCCAGCAGCTATAGTTACGAGCAGTACTTC. It encodes CASSYSYEQYF. The entire variable domain, with the rest obtained from reference TRBV5-6 and TRBJ2-7, is as follows: DAGVTQSPTHLIKTRGQQVTLRCSPKSGHDTVSWYQQALGQGPQFIFQYYEEEERQRGNFPDRFSGHQFPNYSSELNVNALLLGDSALYLCASSYSYEQYFGPGTRLTVT.

The V call is TRBV6-5, the J call TRBJ1-1; D ambiguous. This CDR3 has 13 residues. Between the trimmed V and J ends, which lost 6 bases and 10 bases, there was a span of 18 bases. Germline assignment: CDR1 MNHEY and CDR2 SVGAGI. CDR3 region: CASSPQHRFGAFF. CDR3 nucleotide sequence: TGTGCCAGCAGCCCCCAACACCGATTTGGAGCTTTCTTT.

This sequence joins TRBV10-2 and TRBJ2-1, with D perhaps TRBD1 (6 bases). With 5 bases removed from V and 9 bases from J, the gap between germline ends came to 17 bases. CDR3 length: 14 amino acids. Germline assignment: CDR1 WSHSY and CDR2 SAAADI. The CDR3 sequence: CASSIGTGLREQFF. The CDR3 DNA reads TGCGCCAGCAGTATCGGAACAGGGTTACGTGAGCAGTTCTTC.

This chain joins TRBV13 and TRBJ1-4; D remains unclear. V lost 1 base and J 8 bases, leaving 8 bases between the germline ends. Germline-derived CDR1 and CDR2 are PRHDT and FYEKMQ (reference sequence). The CDR3 runs 13 residues. The DNA of the CDR3 is TGTGCCAGCAGCTTAGACCTTTCCGAAAAACTGTTTTTT. It is translated as CASSLDLSEKLFF.

The chain couples TRBV6-5 to TRBJ1-2; 7 bases agree with TRBD1. In germline, CDR1 is MNHEY, CDR2 SVGAGI. J lost 4 bases, V lost 7 bases, and 9 bases had no gene match. CDR3 length equals 14 residues. The CDR3 sequence is CASTGDRASYGYTF. Written as DNA, the CDR3 is TGTGCCAGCACCGGAGACAGGGCGAGCTATGGCTACACCTTC.

The chain links TRBV4-1 to TRBJ1-4; tentative D call: TRBD1 (6 bases). The CDR3 sequence is 13 residues long. V was trimmed by 10 bases and J by 8 bases, leaving 17 bases between them. CDR1 MGHRA and CDR2 YSYEKL come from the germline V gene. The CDR3 nucleotides read TGCGCCACCAAACAGGGTGGCCGCGAAAAACTGTTTTTT. Protein product: CATKQGGREKLFF.

The chain uses TRBV6-1 and TRBJ2-1; 11 bases match TRBD2. With 7 bases clipped from V and 6 bases from J, the junction kept 5 bases outside the gene matches. This CDR3 is 14 amino acids long. In germline, CDR1 is MNHNS, CDR2 SASEGT. CDR3 in amino acids: CASTEGLAANEQFF. CDR3 nucleotide sequence: TGTGCCAGCACCGAGGGACTAGCGGCCAATGAGCAGTTCTTC.

The chain employs TRBV29-1 and TRBJ1-2; tentatively, D is TRBD1 (6 bases). V lost 5 bases, J lost 8 bases, and 12 bases lay in between. There are 11 residues in the CDR3. In germline, CDR1 is SQVTM, CDR2 ANQGSEA. Written as DNA, the CDR3 is TGCAGCGTTAAGGACAGATCCGGCTACACCTTC. Translating gives CSVKDRSGYTF.

This chain joins TRBV10-3 and TRBJ1-5, with 7 bases matching TRBD1. Germline V gene lookup returns CDR1 ENHRY and CDR2 SYGVKD. CDR3 size: 14 residues. CDR3 in amino acids: CAFRGQNSNQPQHF. In nucleotides, the CDR3 is TGTGCATTCCGGGGACAGAATAGCAATCAGCCCCAGCATTTT.

V and J are TRBV6-5 and TRBJ1-1, with 7 nucleotides matching TRBD1. This CDR3 spans 15 amino acids. Germline loops: CDR1 MNHEY, CDR2 SVGAGI. V was clipped by 6 bases and J by 7 bases; unmatched bases: 14. The CDR3 loop reads CASRERTDRAVEAFF. The CDR3 nucleotides read TGTGCCAGCAGAGAAAGAACCGACAGGGCAGTTGAAGCTTTCTTT.

The rearrangement uses TRBV7-8 and TRBJ1-3; D may be TRBD1 (5 bases). The CDR3 totals 15 residues. The V end was cut by 6 bases, the J end by 0 bases, with 12 bases between. CDR1 and CDR2 (germline): SGHVS, FQNEAQ. The CDR3 spells CASSFQGLSGNTIYF. The CDR3 bases are TGTGCCAGCAGTTTTCAGGGACTCTCTGGAAACACCATATATTTT.

This chain connects TRBV9 to TRBJ2-2; a possible D gene is TRBD1 (6 bases). CDR3 size: 17 residues. Germline lookup yields CDR1 SGDLS and CDR2 YYNGEE. Trimming took off 0 bases at V and 0 bases at J, with 12 bases between the two ends. CDR3 in DNA: TGTGCCAGCAGCGTAGTCTCAGGGGCGGCGAACACCGGGGAGCTGTTTTTT. This codes for CASSVVSGAANTGELFF.

This clone was observed a single time. The V gene is TRBV2, the J gene TRBJ1-5, with TRBD1 matching 7 bases. V lost 8 bases and J lost 7; bases outside the gene matches: 8. This CDR3 is 13 amino acids long. Germline CDR1 and CDR2: SNHLY and FYNNEI. The CDR3 DNA sequence: TGTGCCAGCCGTACAGGGGAGAAGCAGCCCCAGCATTTT. Its translation is CASRTGEKQPQHF.

V and J are TRBV19 and TRBJ2-7; 8 positions agree with TRBD2. Germline CDR1 and CDR2: LNHDA and SQIVND (reference sequence). This CDR3 spans 15 amino acids. With V trimmed by 5 bases and J by 3 bases, 9 bases remained unmatched. The CDR3 loop reads CASSAASGQLYEQYF. The CDR3, as DNA: TGTGCCAGTAGTGCGGCTAGCGGGCAGCTCTACGAGCAGTACTTC.

This clone has a single count. The chain links TRBV10-3 to TRBJ2-1; 8 bases agree with TRBD2. Germline V gene lookup returns CDR1 ENHRY and CDR2 SYGVKD. CDR3 length: 16 amino acids. V was pared by 6 bases and J by 2 bases, with 9 bases of the junction left unmatched. The chain's CDR3 is CAIRSLAGRTYNEQFF. The CDR3, as DNA: TGTGCCATCAGATCTTTAGCGGGGAGAACCTACAATGAGCAGTTCTTC.

This chain joins TRBV30 and TRBJ1-5; no definite D call. CDR3 length: 14 amino acids. Germline lookup yields CDR1 GTSNPN and CDR2 SVGIG (reference sequence). V was pared by 1 base and J by 3 bases, with 10 bases between. The CDR3, as DNA: TGTGCCTGGAGTGGCAAGGTGGACAATCAGCCCCAGCATTTT. The encoded protein is CAWSGKVDNQPQHF.

V and J are TRBV28 and TRBJ2-3, with 7 bases aligning to TRBD1. Germline CDR1 and CDR2: MDHEN and SYDVKM. CDR3 length equals 14 residues. Trimming removed 6 bases from V and 1 base from J; junction bases left unmatched: 4. The CDR3: CASRGTVRTDTQYF. In DNA form, the CDR3 reads TGTGCCAGCAGGGGGACAGTCCGCACAGATACGCAGTATTTT. Complete variable domain (other parts from reference TRBV28 and TRBJ2-3): DVKVTQSSRYLVKRTGEKVFLECVQDMDHENMFWYRQDPGLGLRLIYFSYDVKMKEKGDIPEGYSVSREKKERFSLILESASTNQTSMYLCASRGTVRTDTQYFGPGTRLTVL.

With respect to this clone: This sample also contains other DNA sequences that code for the same CDR3. This sequence joins TRBV7-3 and TRBJ2-2; no firm D call. V lost 1 base, J lost 5 bases, and 5 bases lay in between. Germline V CDR1 and CDR2: SGHTA, FQGTGA. The CDR3 sequence is 13 residues long. In DNA form, the CDR3 reads TGTGCCAGCAGCTTAATAGGGACCGGGGAGCTGTTTTTT. Residues: CASSLIGTGELFF.

This chain connects TRBV7-9 to TRBJ2-1; TRBD2 matches 9 bases. The CDR3 has 17 residues. V was clipped by 5 bases and J by 2 bases; unmatched bases: 10. Germline V gene data show CDR1 as SEHNR and CDR2 as FQNEAQ (reference sequence). CDR3 protein: CASSARKLAGTYNEQFF. As DNA, the CDR3 is TGTGCCAGCAGCGCACGGAAGCTAGCGGGAACCTACAATGAGCAGTTCTTC. Complete variable domain (other parts from reference TRBV7-9 and TRBJ2-1): DTGVSQNPRHKITKRGQNVTFRCDPISEHNRLYWYRQTLGQGPEFLTYFQNEAQLEKSRLLSDRFSAERPKGSFSTLEIQRTEQGDSAMYLCASSARKLAGTYNEQFFGPGTRLTVL.

This CDR3 is CASSLEFRNQPQHF. In nucleotides, the CDR3 is TGTGCCAGCAGTTTAGAGTTCAGAAATCAGCCCCAGCATTTT. This chain links TRBV28 with TRBJ1-5, with no clear D. CDR1 is MDHEN, CDR2 SYDVKM, per germline. V lost 2 bases and J lost 4, with 9 bases in between. This CDR3 comprises 14 residues. Based on the CDR3 plus reference TRBV28 and TRBJ1-5, the full variable domain is DVKVTQSSRYLVKRTGEKVFLECVQDMDHENMFWYRQDPGLGLRLIYFSYDVKMKEKGDIPEGYSVSREKKERFSLILESASTNQTSMYLCASSLEFRNQPQHFGDGTRLSIL.

The chain combines TRBV5-5 with TRBJ2-5; 9 nucleotides agree with TRBD2. The CDR3 consists of 15 residues. The germline gives CDR1 SGHKS, CDR2 YYEKEE (reference sequence). J lost 4 bases, V lost 1 base, and 5 bases had no gene match. As DNA, the CDR3 is TGTGCCAGCAGCTTGCGCGGGAGGGCCCGAGAGACCCAGTACTTC. This encodes CASSLRGRARETQYF.

In its sample, this clone was seen once. The chain employs TRBV28 and TRBJ2-6, with a weak D call TRBD1 (5 bases). Germline V gene lookup returns CDR1 MDHEN and CDR2 SYDVKM. The CDR3 totals 15 residues. Deletions cut 4 bases from V and 2 bases from J, with 9 bases between. The DNA of the CDR3 is TGTGCCAGCAGTTCCCAAGGGGCTGGGGCCAACGTCCTGACTTTC. It is translated as CASSSQGAGANVLTF. Based on the CDR3 plus reference TRBV28 and TRBJ2-6, the full variable domain is DVKVTQSSRYLVKRTGEKVFLECVQDMDHENMFWYRQDPGLGLRLIYFSYDVKMKEKGDIPEGYSVSREKKERFSLILESASTNQTSMYLCASSSQGAGANVLTFGAGSRLTVL.

The chain is built from TRBV27 and TRBJ1-5; D ambiguous. CDR1 MNHEY and CDR2 SMNVEV come from the germline V gene (reference sequence). The CDR3 is made up of 13 amino acids. V was pared by 6 bases and J by 5 bases, with 11 bases between. CDR3 residues: CASRRTADQPQHF. CDR3 bases: TGTGCCAGCAGAAGAACAGCGGATCAGCCCCAGCATTTT.

The chain recombines TRBV7-6 with TRBJ1-1, with 8 positions matching TRBD1. The CDR3 is 15 residues long. V dropped 2 bases and J dropped 5; count of bases not matched to a gene: 7. Per the germline V gene, CDR1 is SGHVS and CDR2 is FNYEAQ. CDR3 protein: CASSLMQGAGTEAFF. CDR3 coding DNA: TGTGCCAGCAGCTTAATGCAGGGGGCAGGTACTGAAGCTTTCTTT.